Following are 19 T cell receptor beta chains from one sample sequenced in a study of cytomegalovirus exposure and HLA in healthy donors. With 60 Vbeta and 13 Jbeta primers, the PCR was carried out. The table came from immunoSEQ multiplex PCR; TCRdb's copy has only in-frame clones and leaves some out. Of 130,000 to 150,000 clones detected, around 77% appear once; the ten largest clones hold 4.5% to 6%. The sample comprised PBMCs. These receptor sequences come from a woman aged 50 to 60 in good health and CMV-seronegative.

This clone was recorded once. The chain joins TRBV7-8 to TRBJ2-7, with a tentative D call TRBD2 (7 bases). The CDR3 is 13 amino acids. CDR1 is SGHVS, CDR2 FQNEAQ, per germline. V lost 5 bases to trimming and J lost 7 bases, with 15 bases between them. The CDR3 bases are TGTGCCAGCAGCAAAAAACAGGGAGGGGAGCAGTACTTC. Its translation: CASSKKQGGEQYF.

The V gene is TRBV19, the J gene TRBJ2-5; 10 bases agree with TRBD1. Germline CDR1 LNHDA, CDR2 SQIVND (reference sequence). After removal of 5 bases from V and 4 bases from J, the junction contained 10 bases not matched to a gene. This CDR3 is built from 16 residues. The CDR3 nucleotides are TGTGCCAGTAGTGCCCGGACAGGGGGAGGCTCAGAGACCCAGTACTTC. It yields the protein CASSARTGGGSETQYF.

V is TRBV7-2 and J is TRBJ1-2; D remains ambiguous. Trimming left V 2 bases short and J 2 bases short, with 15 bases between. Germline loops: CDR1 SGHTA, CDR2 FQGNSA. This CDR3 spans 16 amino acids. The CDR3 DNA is TGTGCCAGCAGCTTATCCCGGCAGACTTCGAACTATGGCTACACCTTC. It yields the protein CASSLSRQTSNYGYTF.

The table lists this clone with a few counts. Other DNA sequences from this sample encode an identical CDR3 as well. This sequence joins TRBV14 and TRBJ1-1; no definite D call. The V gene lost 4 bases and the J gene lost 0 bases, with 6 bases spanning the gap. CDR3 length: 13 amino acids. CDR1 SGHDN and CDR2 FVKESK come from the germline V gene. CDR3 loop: CASSRTLNTEAFF. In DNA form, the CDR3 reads TGTGCCAGCAGCCGTACACTGAACACTGAAGCTTTCTTT.

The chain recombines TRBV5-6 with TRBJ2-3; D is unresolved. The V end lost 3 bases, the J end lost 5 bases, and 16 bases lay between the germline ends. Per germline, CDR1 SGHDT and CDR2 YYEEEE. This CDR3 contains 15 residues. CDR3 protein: CASSSVPNHGDTQYF. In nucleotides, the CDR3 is TGTGCCAGCAGCTCCGTACCGAATCACGGAGATACGCAGTATTTT.

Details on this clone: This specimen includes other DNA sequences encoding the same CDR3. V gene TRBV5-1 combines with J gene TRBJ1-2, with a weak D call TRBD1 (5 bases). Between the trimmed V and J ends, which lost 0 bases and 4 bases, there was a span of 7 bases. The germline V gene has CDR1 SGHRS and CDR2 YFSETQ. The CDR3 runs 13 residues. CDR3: CASSLAGGYGYTF. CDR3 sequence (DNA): TGCGCCAGCAGCTTGGCCGGGGGCTATGGCTACACCTTC.

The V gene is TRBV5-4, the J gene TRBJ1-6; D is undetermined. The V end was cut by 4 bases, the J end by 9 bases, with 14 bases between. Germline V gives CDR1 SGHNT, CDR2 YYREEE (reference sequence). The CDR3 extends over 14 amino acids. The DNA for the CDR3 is TGTGCCAGCAGCATGAGGGAACTCGGTTCACCCCTCCACTTT. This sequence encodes CASSMRELGSPLHF. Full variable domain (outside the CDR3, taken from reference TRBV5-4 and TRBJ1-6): ETGVTQSPTHLIKTRGQQVTLRCSSQSGHNTVSWYQQALGQGPQFIFQYYREEENGRGNFPPRFSGLQFPNYSSELNVNALELDDSALYLCASSMRELGSPLHFGNGTRLTVT.

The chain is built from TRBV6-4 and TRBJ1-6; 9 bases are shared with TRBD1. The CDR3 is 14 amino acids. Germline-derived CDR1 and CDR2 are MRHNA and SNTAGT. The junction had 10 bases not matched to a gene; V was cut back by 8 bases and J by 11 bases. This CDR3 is CASGLRDRVPPLHF. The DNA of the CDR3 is TGTGCCAGCGGCCTCCGGGACAGGGTACCACCCCTCCACTTT.

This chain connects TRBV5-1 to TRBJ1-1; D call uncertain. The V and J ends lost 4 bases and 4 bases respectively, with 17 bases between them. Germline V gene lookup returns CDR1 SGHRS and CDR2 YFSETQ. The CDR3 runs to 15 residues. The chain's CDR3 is CASSQGRALSTEAFF. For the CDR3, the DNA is TGCGCCAGCAGCCAAGGGAGGGCGTTGAGCACTGAAGCTTTCTTT.

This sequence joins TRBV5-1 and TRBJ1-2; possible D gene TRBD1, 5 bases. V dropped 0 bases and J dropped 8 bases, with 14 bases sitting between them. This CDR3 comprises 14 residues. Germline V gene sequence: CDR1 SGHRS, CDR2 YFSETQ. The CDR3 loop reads CASSLALPQGGYTF. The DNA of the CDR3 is TGCGCCAGCAGCTTGGCCCTTCCGCAGGGAGGCTACACCTTC. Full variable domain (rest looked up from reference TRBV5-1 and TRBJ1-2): KAGVTQTPRYLIKTRGQQVTLSCSPISGHRSVSWYQQTPGQGLQFLFEYFSETQRNKGNFPGRFSGRQFSNSRSEMNVSTLELGDSALYLCASSLALPQGGYTFGSGTRLTVV.

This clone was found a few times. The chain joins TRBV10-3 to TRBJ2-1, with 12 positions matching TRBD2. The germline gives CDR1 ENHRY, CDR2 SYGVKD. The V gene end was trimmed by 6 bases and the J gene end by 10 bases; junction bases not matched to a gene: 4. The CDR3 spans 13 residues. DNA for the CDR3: TGTGCCATCAGCCCTAGCGGGGGGGTCGAGCAGTTCTTC. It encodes CAISPSGGVEQFF.

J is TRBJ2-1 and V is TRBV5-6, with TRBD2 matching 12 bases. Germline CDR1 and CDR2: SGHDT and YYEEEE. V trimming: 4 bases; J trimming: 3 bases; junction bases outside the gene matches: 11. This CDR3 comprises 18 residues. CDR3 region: CASSERLAGATGYNEQFF. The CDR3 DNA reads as TGTGCCAGCAGCGAGAGACTAGCGGGGGCCACGGGCTACAATGAGCAGTTCTTC. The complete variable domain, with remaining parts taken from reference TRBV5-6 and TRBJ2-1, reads DAGVTQSPTHLIKTRGQQVTLRCSPKSGHDTVSWYQQALGQGPQFIFQYYEEEERQRGNFPDRFSGHQFPNYSSELNVNALLLGDSALYLCASSERLAGATGYNEQFFGPGTRLTVL.

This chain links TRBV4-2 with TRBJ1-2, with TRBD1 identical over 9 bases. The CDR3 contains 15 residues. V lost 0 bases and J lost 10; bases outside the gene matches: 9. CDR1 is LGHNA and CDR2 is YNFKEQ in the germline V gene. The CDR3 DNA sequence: TGTGCCAGCAGCCAAGATAGGGGACAGGGAGCTGTCTACACCTTC. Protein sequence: CASSQDRGQGAVYTF.

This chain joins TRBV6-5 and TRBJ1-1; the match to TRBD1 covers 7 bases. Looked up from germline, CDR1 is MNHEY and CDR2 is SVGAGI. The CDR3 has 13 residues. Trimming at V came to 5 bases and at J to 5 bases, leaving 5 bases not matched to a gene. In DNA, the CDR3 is TGTGCCAGCAGTCCAACAGGGGAGACTGAAGCTTTCTTT. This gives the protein CASSPTGETEAFF.

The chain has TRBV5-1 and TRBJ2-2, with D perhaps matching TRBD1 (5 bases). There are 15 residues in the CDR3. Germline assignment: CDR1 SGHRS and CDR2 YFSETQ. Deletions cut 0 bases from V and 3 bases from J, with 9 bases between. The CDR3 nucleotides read TGCGCCAGCAGCTTGGGGGGCCGGGACACCGGGGAGCTGTTTTTT. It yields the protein CASSLGGRDTGELFF.

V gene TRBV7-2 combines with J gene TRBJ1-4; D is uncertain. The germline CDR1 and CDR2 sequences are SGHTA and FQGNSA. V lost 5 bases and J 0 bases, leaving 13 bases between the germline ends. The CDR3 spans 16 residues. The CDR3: CASSQRGLATNEKLFF. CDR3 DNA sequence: TGTGCCAGCAGCCAACGAGGTCTTGCAACTAATGAAAAACTGTTTTTT.

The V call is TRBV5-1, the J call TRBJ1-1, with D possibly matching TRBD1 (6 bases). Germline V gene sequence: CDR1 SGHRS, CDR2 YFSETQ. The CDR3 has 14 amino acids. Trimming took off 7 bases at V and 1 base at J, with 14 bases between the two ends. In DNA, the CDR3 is TGCGCCAGCCCCCCCTTAGGGGGGAACACTGAAGCTTTCTTT. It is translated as CASPPLGGNTEAFF.

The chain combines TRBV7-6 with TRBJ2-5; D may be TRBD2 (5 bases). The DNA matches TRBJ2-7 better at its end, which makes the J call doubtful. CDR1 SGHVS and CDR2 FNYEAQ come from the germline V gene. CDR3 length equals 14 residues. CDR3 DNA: TGTGCCAGCAGCTTAGATGGGCCGGGATACGAGCAGTACTTC. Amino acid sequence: CASSLDGPGYEQYF.

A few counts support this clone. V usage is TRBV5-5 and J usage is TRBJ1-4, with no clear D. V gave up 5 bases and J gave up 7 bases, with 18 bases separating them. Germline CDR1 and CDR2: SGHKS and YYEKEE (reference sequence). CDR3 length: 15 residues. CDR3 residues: CASSYNSGGSEKLFF. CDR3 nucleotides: TGTGCCAGCAGTTATAACAGTGGAGGGAGTGAAAAACTGTTTTTT.